The present T cell receptor beta chain was sequenced within a study of T cell responses to AZD1222 COVID-19 vaccine (dated by TCRdb to the early 2020s). About the investigation overall: AZD1222 recipients given second doses at about 4 weeks or at about 12 weeks were pooled, since spike-specific TCR depth and breadth were not found to differ between the two schedules. TCR sequencing covered fewer than 250 trial participants: 200 to 220 given two doses of AZD1222 and approximately 26 given two doses of MenACWY control vaccine. Trial participants were enrolled by age into subgroups of 18-55, 56-69 and 70-plus years, and about 150, 27 and 61 TCR-sequenced participants, respectively, were included in these subgroups. Results and caveats for the whole study, not just this receptor: Only a handful of AZD1222 recipients were SARS-CoV-2 seropositive at baseline, limiting conclusions about previously exposed vaccinees. Participants were mostly white British, with more females than males. The authors suggested clonal diversity may have been underestimated. In the small 56-69-year group, the increase in depth fell short of significance, most likely because of low power. Vaccine-associated CD4 TCRs spanned the whole spike protein, with dominant responses in regions 160-218 and 743-854. Because no day 14 peak-response samples were available, the repertoires could be characterized only after the peak T cell response. Epitopes outside the regions mutated in the B.1.351 and B.1.1.7 variants were reportedly recognized by nearly half of the unique spike-specific TCRs. After two AZD1222 doses, both the breadth and the depth of spike-specific TCRs were significantly higher than at day 0 and than in MenACWY recipients.

The CDR3 regions of human TCRbeta chains were analyzed by immunosequencing. Per the source publication's procedure: TCRs in the repertoires were matched against a reference library of SARS-CoV-2-specific TCRs that had been generated with the MIRA antigen-specificity platform. Breadth was defined as the fraction of unique TCRs that were SARS-CoV-2-associated. Depth was defined as the fraction of total T cells that were SARS-CoV-2-associated. Using the MIRA data, each spike-specific TCR was mapped to the spike region that the TCR reacts to and placed in a CD4 or CD8 class. Log10-transformed breadth and depth values were compared by one-way ANOVA with Sidak's multiple comparisons tests. This immuneACCESS table, as held by TCRdb, lists in-frame sequences with V and J called but not all clones. Of the missing ones, under half trace to an unresolved V gene in checked studies; the others have no known cause. V, J and clone size are those of that table, while D and trimming were read from the DNA. The sample data list 150,000 to 200,000 clones, and roughly 86% of these were observed just once. In total, the top ten clones hold roughly 5% of the sample.

According to the study, the label for this sample's time point signals: baseline before first vaccination. Vaccinee samples were obtained from the UK trials COV001 and COV002, which included a single-blind randomized controlled phase 2/3 trial of AZD1222 (ChAdOx1 nCoV-19) in healthy adults. For TCRbeta chain sequencing, PBMC samples from trial participants were taken at day 0 and at day 28 after the second dose. The germline V gene yields WSHSY for CDR1 and SAAADI for CDR2. Its CDR3 holds 14 amino acids, cysteine through phenylalanine. The entry retains the CDR3 DNA only, 42 bases that are in frame from base 1. Trimming takes 4 bases off V and 7 bases off J; junction bases not matched to a gene: 7. A word on this clone: Its antigen has not been determined. Base quality data are lacking; no much larger clone is found one base away.

The input for sequencing was peripheral blood, taken on day 0 of AZD1222 vaccination. The clonotype was recovered from an adult in good health. The rearrangement joined TRBV10-2 to TRBJ1-1; TRBD1 aligns with 9 central bases. The sequence in DNA is TGCGCCAGCAGTGTGGGACAGGGTGAGGGTGAAGCTTTCTTT. This sequence encodes CASSVGQGEGEAFF.